The rows below give T cell receptor beta chains drawn from one sample of a study of radiotherapy plus CTLA-4 blockade in lung cancer. Profiling relied on immunoSEQ multiplex PCR, and the TCRdb table lists in-frame clones only, not all of them. The sample holds some 77,000 clones, 70% to 90% seen once. The specimen was peripheral blood, collected from a patient treated with radiotherapy plus ipilimumab. Receptor source: a human donor with non-small cell lung cancer who had a partial response to radiotherapy plus ipilimumab. Both conserved end residues are part of each CDR3. The D gene is left open where the match is weak. Clone size is stated in some rows and not others, as once, few, many or a class when expanded.

d_gene | j_gene | len | v_gene | abundance | CDR3aa | CDR3nt
TRBD2 | TRBJ2-7 | 15 | TRBV28 | - | CASSFGGGLSYEQYF | TGTGCCAGCAGTTTTGGCGGGGGGCTATCCTACGAGCAGTACTTC
TRBD1 | TRBJ1-5 | 15 | TRBV6-5 | - | CASSAGTGVAQPQHF | TGTGCCAGCAGCGCCGGGACAGGGGTGGCTCAGCCCCAGCATTTT
TRBD1 | TRBJ2-7 | 14 | TRBV6-5 | - | CASSKTGPSYEQYF | TGTGCCAGCAGTAAGACAGGGCCCTCCTACGAGCAGTACTTC
- | TRBJ1-2 | 12 | TRBV18 | - | CASSRTDYGYTF | TGTGCCAGCTCACGGACAGACTATGGCTACACCTTC
TRBD2 | TRBJ2-2 | 17 | TRBV14 | - | CASSRPTSGRGTGELFF | TGTGCCAGCAGCCGTCCGACTAGCGGGAGAGGGACCGGGGAGCTGTTTTTT
TRBD1 | TRBJ2-5 | 14 | TRBV5-1 | - | CASTRDSKQETQYF | TGCGCCAGCACTCGGGACAGTAAACAAGAGACCCAGTACTTC
- | TRBJ2-5 | 13 | TRBV6-5 | - | CASSYGLQETQYF | TGTGCCAGCAGTTACGGACTCCAAGAGACCCAGTACTTC
TRBD1 | TRBJ1-3 | 15 | TRBV5-1 | - | CASSSGTGTGNTIYF | TGCGCCAGCAGCTCTGGGACAGGGACCGGAAACACCATATATTTT
- | TRBJ1-2 | 15 | TRBV6-5 | once | CASSMGTGMNYGYTF | TGTGCCAGCAGTATGGGAACAGGGATGAACTATGGCTACACCTTC
TRBD2 | TRBJ2-7 | 15 | TRBV6-6 | - | CASSPPGLAGGEQYF | TGTGCCAGCAGTCCGCCCGGACTAGCGGGAGGCGAGCAGTACTTC
- | TRBJ1-4 | 14 | TRBV6-5 | once | CASSDRRGVEKLFF | TGTGCCAGCAGTGATCGCAGGGGTGTTGAAAAACTGTTTTTT
TRBD1 | TRBJ1-1 | 14 | TRBV6-5 | - | CASRSDRVFTEAFF | TGTGCCAGCCGTTCGGACAGGGTATTCACTGAAGCTTTCTTT
TRBD2 | TRBJ2-3 | 15 | TRBV13 | - | CASSLERGPDHTQYF | TGTGCCAGCAGCTTAGAGCGGGGCCCCGATCATACGCAGTATTTT
- | TRBJ1-4 | 13 | TRBV11-2 | - | CASSFTGSEKLFF | TGTGCCAGCAGCTTTACAGGGAGTGAAAAACTGTTTTTT
- | TRBJ1-1 | 14 | TRBV6-6 | - | CASSYSDRSTEAFF | TGTGCCAGCAGTTACTCAGACAGGTCCACTGAAGCTTTCTTT
TRBD2 | TRBJ2-2 | 15 | TRBV2 | - | CASSGLAGGEGELFF | TGTGCCAGCAGTGGCCTAGCGGGGGGAGAGGGGGAGCTGTTTTTT
- | TRBJ1-3 | 16 | TRBV28 | - | CASTLDRLSSGNTIYF | TGTGCCAGCACCCTGGACAGATTAAGCTCTGGAAACACCATATATTTT
- | TRBJ1-4 | 11 | TRBV19 | - | CASTAGEKLFF | TGTGCCAGTACCGCGGGGGAAAAACTGTTTTTT
- | TRBJ1-2 | 15 | TRBV27 | - | CASSPPGHPAYGYTF | TGTGCCAGCAGTCCCCCGGGACACCCGGCCTATGGCTACACCTTC
- | TRBJ2-2 | 15 | TRBV5-8 | once | CASSSGQQGTGELFF | TGTGCCAGCAGCTCCGGACAGCAGGGCACCGGGGAGCTGTTTTTT
- | TRBJ2-7 | 14 | TRBV5-1 | - | CASSTTRNSYEQYF | TGCGCCAGCAGCACCACCCGAAACTCCTACGAGCAGTACTTC
- | TRBJ1-3 | 14 | TRBV19 | - | CASSPGNSGNTIYF | TGTGCCAGTAGCCCAGGGAACTCTGGAAACACCATATATTTT
- | TRBJ1-1 | 13 | TRBV7-8 | - | CASSLGGGTEAFF | TGTGCCAGCAGCTTAGGGGGGGGAACTGAAGCTTTCTTT
TRBD1 | TRBJ1-3 | 14 | TRBV5-4 | - | CASSTGQGENTIYF | TGTGCCAGCAGCACGGGACAGGGTGAAAACACCATATATTTT
TRBD2 | TRBJ2-5 | 15 | TRBV11-2 | - | CASRPMGLAEETQYF | TGTGCCAGCAGGCCGATGGGACTAGCGGAAGAGACCCAGTACTTC
- | TRBJ1-2 | 13 | TRBV19 | - | CASRRGHRYGYTF | TGTGCCAGTAGGAGGGGACATCGCTATGGCTACACCTTC
TRBD1 | TRBJ1-4 | 15 | TRBV5-1 | - | CASSLAGNVGGPPLF | TGCGCCAGCAGCTTGGCGGGTAACGTAGGGGGCCCTCCCCTTTTT